A single sample gave rise to the 6 T cell receptor beta chains below, sequenced in a study of T cell repertoires in cytomegalovirus infection. The antigens these receptors bind are not known. MiXCR, applied by TCRdb to the reads, yields one record per CDR3 protein. The table lists about 920,000 distinct CDR3 sequences, around 29% of them singletons. This sample comprised cultured CD8+ T cells from PBMCs, obtained from culture after CMV antigen stimulation. The receptors shown here come from a human donor in good health (CMV status not recorded). Some clones in this sample may be carry-over from other donors' samples.

Many counts were recorded for this clonotype. This chain uses TRBV6-1 with TRBJ2-7; 8 bases line up with TRBD1. The CDR3 length is 15 residues. Germline V gives CDR1 MNHNS, CDR2 SASEGT. Losses at the gene ends were 8 bases for V and 2 bases for J; bases not matched to a gene: 11. The CDR3 sequence is CASSYRQGNTYEQYV. CDR3 coding DNA: TGTGCCAGCTCCTATCGACAGGGGAACACCTACGAGCAGTACGTC.

This chain joins TRBV5-4 and TRBJ1-2, with D unresolved. V shed 0 bases and J shed 4 bases, with 13 bases lying between them. Germline CDR1 is SGHNT and CDR2 is YYREEE (reference sequence). The CDR3 is 15 amino acids. DNA of the CDR3: TGTGCCAGCAGCTTGGAATTGACAAGCCCCTATGGCTACACCTTC. It is translated as CASSLELTSPYGYTF.

J is TRBJ1-6 and V is TRBV15; TRBD1 might be the D (6 bases). CDR1 LNHNV and CDR2 YYDKDF come from the germline V gene (reference sequence). The CDR3 spans 13 residues. V was shortened by 4 bases and J by 13 bases, with 14 bases between the two germline ends. CDR3 DNA sequence: TGTGCCACCAGCATAAGAAGGGGGGGTCCCCTCCACTTT. It is translated as CATSIRRGGPLHF. The complete variable domain, with remaining parts taken from reference TRBV15 and TRBJ1-6, reads DAMVIQNPRYQVTQFGKPVTLSCSQTLNHNVMYWYQQKSSQAPKLLFHYYDKDFNNEADTPDNFQSRRPNTSFCFLDIRSPGLGDTAMYLCATSIRRGGPLHFGNGTRLTVT.

This clonotype was observed a handful of times. The DNA of the CDR3 is TGCGCCAGCAGCTTGGCTGACAGGACCTCTGGAAACACCATATATTTT. It is translated as CASSLADRTSGNTIYF. The V call is TRBV5-1, the J call TRBJ1-3; D is possibly TRBD1 (6 bases). CDR1 and CDR2 from the germline V gene are SGHRS and YFSETQ. This CDR3 is built from 16 residues. V lost 0 bases, J lost 0 bases, and 10 bases lay in between.

This clonotype was found a few times. The V call is TRBV14, the J call TRBJ1-1, with a tentative D call TRBD1 (5 bases). The V end lost 1 base, the J end lost 4 bases, and 16 bases lay between the germline ends. CDR3 length equals 16 residues. CDR1 and CDR2 from the germline V gene are SGHDN and FVKESK. CDR3 loop: CASSQAPLGPGTEAFF. CDR3 coding DNA: TGTGCCAGCAGCCAAGCCCCCCTGGGGCCGGGCACTGAAGCTTTCTTT.

This clonotype showed up many times. The chain combines TRBV4-1 with TRBJ2-2; 9 bases agree with TRBD2. The junction had 11 bases not matched to a gene; V was cut back by 1 base and J by 5 bases. The CDR3 contains 18 residues. Per germline, CDR1 MGHRA and CDR2 YSYEKL. The CDR3 region is CASSQGSGGLGETGELFF. The CDR3 coding sequence is TGCGCCAGCAGCCAAGGTAGCGGGGGCCTCGGGGAGACCGGGGAGCTGTTTTTT.